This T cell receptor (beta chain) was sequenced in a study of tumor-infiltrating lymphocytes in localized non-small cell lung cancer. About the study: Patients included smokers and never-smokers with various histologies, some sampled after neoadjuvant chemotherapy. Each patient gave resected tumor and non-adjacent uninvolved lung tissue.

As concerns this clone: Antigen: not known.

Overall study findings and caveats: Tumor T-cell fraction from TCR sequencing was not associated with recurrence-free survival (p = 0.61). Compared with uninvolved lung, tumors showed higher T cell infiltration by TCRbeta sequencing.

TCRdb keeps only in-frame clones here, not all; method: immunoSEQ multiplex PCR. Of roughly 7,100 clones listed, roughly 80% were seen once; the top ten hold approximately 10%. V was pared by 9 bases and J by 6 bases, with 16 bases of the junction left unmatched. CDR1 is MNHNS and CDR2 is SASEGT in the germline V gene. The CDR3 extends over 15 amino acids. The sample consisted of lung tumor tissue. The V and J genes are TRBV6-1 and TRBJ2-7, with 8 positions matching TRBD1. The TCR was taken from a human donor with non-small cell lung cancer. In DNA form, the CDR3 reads TGTGCCAGTGTTCCCCGACAGGGGCGCGAAGGCGAGCAGTACTTC. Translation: CASVPRQGREGEQYF.